The present TCR beta chain was sequenced within a study of T-cell memory formation after mild COVID-19. Turning to the study itself: TCR clustering was largely donor specific.

Germline CDR1 ENHRY, CDR2 SYGVKD. The CDR3 covers 14 residues. V was pared by 4 bases and J by 8 bases, with 5 bases of the junction left unmatched. Of note for this clonotype: Its antigen is not known.

Notes on the study in general: Contracting clones localized mainly to CM and EM when CD4+ and mainly to EMRA when CD8+.

It was 5'RACE with constant-segment primers that produced the TCR alpha and TCR beta cDNA libraries, which carried sample barcodes and UMIs. MiXCR was run by TCRdb on the 5' RACE reads, yielding one entry per CDR3 protein. The sample consists of 350,000 or so distinct CDR3 sequences, more than 20% of them appearing once. J is TRBJ2-4 and V is TRBV10-3; 10 positions match TRBD2. Sequencing was carried out using PBMCs or a T cell subset sorted from them (not recorded which). This TCR was recovered from a man younger than 30 who had mild COVID-19 (a few samples of this study predate the infection). Cell type and time point are not known. CDR3 sequence (DNA): TGTGCCATCAGTGGGGTAGGGACTAGCGACATTCAGTACTTC. It translates to CAISGVGTSDIQYF.